The 30 T cell receptor beta chains below come from one sample, sequenced in a study of T cells expressing NK-cell markers. TCRdb reprocessed the 5' RACE reads; each CDR3 protein has one entry and no DNA is given. Its table records roughly 380,000 distinct CDR3 sequences. The source material was blood T cells: a sorted CD56 or NKG2C T cell subset, CD4+ or CD8+ T cells, or bulk PBMC T cells (not recorded which). The receptors were sampled from a man aged 18-75 years in good health.

The CDR3 loop is CASRSGQGNNYEQYF. This chain uses TRBV6-1 with TRBJ2-7; TCRdb's D call, TRBD1, is unchecked because there is no DNA. The germline V gene encodes CDR1 MNHNS and CDR2 SASEGT. This CDR3 is built from 15 residues.

The chain recombines TRBV12-3 or TRBV12-4 with TRBJ2-5; TCRdb returns TRBD1, unconfirmable since there is no DNA. This CDR3 is built from 14 residues. This chain's CDR3 is CASRTTGMGETQYF.

The chain joins TRBV6-2 or TRBV6-3 to TRBJ1-6; with no DNA, the TCRdb D assignment of TRBD1 cannot be verified. The CDR3 length is 13 residues. The germline V gene encodes CDR1 MNHEY and CDR2 SVGEGT. The CDR3 sequence: CASRPGQGSALHF.

This sequence joins TRBV5-1 and TRBJ1-2. In germline, CDR1 is SGHRS, CDR2 YFSETQ. The CDR3 runs to 16 residues. CDR3 sequence reads: CASSLTTGTLPYGYTF.

The chain couples TRBV28 to TRBJ1-2. The CDR3 is 12 residues long. In germline, CDR1 is MDHEN, CDR2 SYDVKM. The CDR3 loop reads CASSRDIAGYTF.

The CDR3 region is CASSQGTLFREGPNIQYF. This rearrangement joins TRBV4-1 to TRBJ2-4; there is no DNA to check the TCRdb D call of TRBD2. The CDR3 loop spans 18 amino acids. Germline-derived CDR1 and CDR2 are MGHRA and YSYEKL.

This rearrangement joins TRBV6-5 to TRBJ1-2; without DNA, the TCRdb call of TRBD1 cannot be checked. Germline V gives CDR1 MNHEY, CDR2 SVGAGI. This CDR3 comprises 13 residues. This CDR3 reads CASSYFQGQGYTF.

The V gene is TRBV5-6, the J gene TRBJ2-3; TCRdb's assignment of TRBD1 cannot be checked, as there is no DNA. Per germline, CDR1 SGHDT and CDR2 YYEEEE. The CDR3 loop spans 16 amino acids. CDR3 region: CASSLLGGVSPDTQYF.

The rearrangement joins TRBV20-1 to TRBJ2-3; the D call of TRBD1 rests on TCRdb alone, since no DNA is present to check it. This CDR3 has 17 amino acids. Germline lookup yields CDR1 DFQATT and CDR2 SNEGSKA (reference sequence). CDR3 residues: CSASPLLGRGFTDTQYF.

The chain uses TRBV19 and TRBJ2-7; TCRdb designates TRBD1, a call that cannot be tested without DNA. The CDR3 consists of 15 residues. Germline CDR1 and CDR2: LNHDA and SQIVND (reference sequence). CDR3 loop: CASSLYGQGPYEQYF.

The chain is built from TRBV5-5 and TRBJ1-4. CDR1 and CDR2 from the germline V gene are SGHKS and YYEKEE (reference sequence). The CDR3 is made up of 15 amino acids. CDR3 region: CASSSLTGQIEKLFF.

The V and J genes are TRBV2 and TRBJ2-7. Germline V lookup: CDR1 SNHLY, CDR2 FYNNEI. This CDR3 has 14 amino acids. The CDR3 protein is CASKLTVAGYEQYF.

This CDR3 is CASIQSGGRTEAFF. The V gene is TRBV12-3 or TRBV12-4, the J gene TRBJ1-1; TCRdb names TRBD1, which stays unverified in the absence of DNA. The CDR3 is 14 residues long.

The chain employs TRBV18 and TRBJ2-5; TCRdb selects TRBD2, and the lack of DNA leaves this call unchecked. Germline CDR1 is KGHSH and CDR2 is LQKENI. The length of the CDR3 is 15 residues. The CDR3 sequence: CASSPSGTSQETQYF.

The chain uses TRBV20-1 and TRBJ1-5; TCRdb selects TRBD1, and the lack of DNA leaves this call unchecked. The CDR3 has 13 residues. Germline assignment: CDR1 DFQATT and CDR2 SNEGSKA (reference sequence). The CDR3 loop reads CSARDLPGQPQHF.

J is TRBJ2-7 and V is TRBV12-3 or TRBV12-4; the TRBD1 assignment by TCRdb is unverifiable without DNA. This CDR3 region has 14 residues. This CDR3 is CASSLGQPSYEQYF.

The rearrangement joins TRBV20-1 to TRBJ2-3; lacking DNA, the TRBD1 call made by TCRdb goes unchecked. The CDR3 is 15 residues long. In germline, CDR1 is DFQATT, CDR2 SNEGSKA (reference sequence). The CDR3 here is CSASNRGAPRDTQYF.

This chain's CDR3 is CASSLVAGLGEKLFF. The chain combines TRBV5-8 with TRBJ1-4. The CDR3 length is 15 residues. Germline CDR1 is SGHTS and CDR2 is YDEGEE.

This rearrangement joins TRBV7-2 to TRBJ2-5; TCRdb picks TRBD2, but there is no DNA to check that call. In germline, CDR1 is SGHTA, CDR2 FQGNSA. The CDR3 loop spans 14 amino acids. The CDR3 sequence is CASSLATSQETQYF.

The rearrangement uses TRBV18 and TRBJ1-1. CDR1 is KGHSH, CDR2 LQKENI, per germline. This CDR3 comprises 13 residues. The CDR3 loop is CASSSLVGTEAFF.

The rearrangement links TRBV6-1 to TRBJ1-6; the D call of TRBD1 rests on TCRdb alone, since no DNA is present to check it. Germline lookup yields CDR1 MNHNS and CDR2 SASEGT. The CDR3 extends over 15 amino acids. CDR3 in amino acids: CASSRAGQGDSPLHF.

The chain couples TRBV3-1 to TRBJ2-7; there is no DNA to check the TCRdb D call of TRBD1. Germline V gene lookup returns CDR1 LGHDT and CDR2 YNNKEL (reference sequence). The CDR3 totals 15 residues. The CDR3 is CASKNKQGVGSEQYF.

The chain joins TRBV9 to TRBJ1-1. Per germline, CDR1 SGDLS and CDR2 YYNGEE. The CDR3 totals 16 residues. The CDR3 region is CASSVNPRVQYTEAFF.

The chain has TRBV5-5 and TRBJ2-7; with no DNA, the TCRdb D assignment of TRBD1 cannot be verified. The germline V gene has CDR1 SGHKS and CDR2 YYEKEE (reference sequence). This CDR3 contains 13 residues. CDR3 protein: CASSLFAGNEQYF.

CDR3 residues: CASFWGNTEAFF. The chain recombines TRBV12-3 or TRBV12-4 with TRBJ1-1. CDR3 length: 12 amino acids.

The rearrangement links TRBV6-2 or TRBV6-3 to TRBJ1-5; the D call from TCRdb, TRBD1, cannot be confirmed without DNA. Germline V gene sequence: CDR1 MNHEY, CDR2 SVGEGT. There are 15 residues in the CDR3. The CDR3: CASSLQAPSNQPQHF.

The chain links TRBV6-5 to TRBJ2-6. The germline V gene has CDR1 MNHEY and CDR2 SVGAGI. The CDR3 length is 15 residues. CDR3 sequence reads: CASSLIESGANVLTF.

The rearrangement joins TRBV6-2 or TRBV6-3 to TRBJ1-1; TCRdb's D call of TRBD1 is untestable without DNA. The germline V gene encodes CDR1 MNHEY and CDR2 SVGEGT. This CDR3 has 14 residues. CDR3 amino acids: CASRRQARVTEAFF.

The rearrangement uses TRBV7-2 and TRBJ2-3; the TRBD1 assignment by TCRdb is unverifiable without DNA. Germline CDR1 is SGHTA and CDR2 is FQGNSA. The CDR3 covers 15 residues. CDR3 region: CASRLGGQGADTQYF.

The rearrangement uses TRBV18 and TRBJ2-7; the TCRdb D gene call, TRBD1, has no DNA to confirm it. Germline lookup yields CDR1 KGHSH and CDR2 LQKENI. The CDR3 sequence is 13 residues long. The CDR3: CASSLGTVGEQYF.